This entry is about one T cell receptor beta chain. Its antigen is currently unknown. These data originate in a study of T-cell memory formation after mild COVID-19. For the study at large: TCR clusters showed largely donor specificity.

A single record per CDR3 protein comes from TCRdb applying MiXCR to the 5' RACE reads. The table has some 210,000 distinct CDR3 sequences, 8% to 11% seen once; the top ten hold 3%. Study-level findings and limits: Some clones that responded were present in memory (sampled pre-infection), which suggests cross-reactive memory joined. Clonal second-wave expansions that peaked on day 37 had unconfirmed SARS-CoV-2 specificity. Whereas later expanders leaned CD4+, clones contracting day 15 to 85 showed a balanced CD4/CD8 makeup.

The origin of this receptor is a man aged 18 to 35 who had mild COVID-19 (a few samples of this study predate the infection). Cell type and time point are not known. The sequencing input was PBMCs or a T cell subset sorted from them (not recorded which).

CDR3 in amino acids: CASSPGQTYGYTF. The CDR3 nucleotides are TGTGCCAGCAGTCCAGGACAGACGTATGGCTACACCTTC. This chain uses TRBV12-3 or TRBV12-4 with TRBJ1-2, with TRBD1 as a possible D gene (6 bases). With 5 bases removed from V and 5 bases from J, the gap between germline ends came to 12 bases. The CDR3 totals 13 residues.